This TCR beta chain stems from a study of identical twins. Germline values: CDR1 DFQATT, CDR2 SNEGSKA (reference sequence). This CDR3 has 12 residues. Through template switching, a universal primer site was introduced, and the cDNA contained unique molecular identifiers. TCRdb reprocessed the 5' RACE reads with MiXCR, giving one entry per CDR3 protein. The sample records some 1,700,000 distinct CDR3 sequences, roughly a third being singletons. Study results and limitations: Analyses of zero insertions could be partly confounded by invariant MAIT and iNKT cells. Within beta out-of-frame sequences, the excess sharing observed between twins was weaker.

In regard to this clonotype: Antigen unknown.

The TCR was taken from a newborn girl in good health. Specimen: cord blood. The V gene is TRBV20-1, the J gene TRBJ2-5; D gene ambiguous. The DNA end lines up better with TRBJ2-7; the J call may be wrong. Here the CDR3 DNA reads TGCAGTGCTAGACACGACTGGTACGAGCAGTACTTC. It specifies CSARHDWYEQYF.